A selection of T cell receptor beta chains follows, all from one sample in a study of spatial heterogeneity in lung cancer. MiXCR, run by TCRdb on the 5' RACE reads, gives a single entry per CDR3 protein. The sample shows approximately 10,000 distinct CDR3 sequences, around 15% of them seen only once. The sequences come from PBMCs, collected at surgery. The receptors originated from a male donor with early-stage non-small cell lung cancer. CDR3s include the opening cysteine and the closing phenylalanine or tryptophan.

TRBJ1-6,TRBV5-1,CASSLDGSSYNSPLHF
TRBJ1-3,TRBV9,CASRGRDSGNTIYF
TRBJ1-1,TRBV18,CASSQTGGVSGTEAFF
TRBJ2-1,TRBV19,CASSKKLDGPYNEQFF
TRBJ1-4,TRBV5-6,CASSLAGGNEKLFF
TRBJ2-7,TRBV7-9,CASSSQIYEQYF
TRBJ2-1,TRBV29-1,CSVAYLAGNNEQFF
TRBJ2-1,TRBV29-1,CSARDRVDNEQFF
TRBJ1-2,TRBV20-1,CSAPTGSNYGYTF
TRBJ2-2,TRBV5-1,CASSLRLAGETGELFF
TRBJ2-3,TRBV5-1,CASSYGRPEADTQYF
TRBJ1-5,TRBV28,CASSFSRGLWGQPQHF
TRBJ2-2,TRBV10-2,CASRAGRELFF
TRBJ2-7,TRBV6-2/TRBV6-3,CASSWGRADQYF
TRBJ1-5,TRBV7-9,CASSLEPGNSNQPQHF
TRBJ2-1,TRBV5-8,CASSLRWGSSGSYVFYNEQFF
TRBJ1-1,TRBV5-1,CASSWTSGSPTNTEAFF
TRBJ2-5,TRBV27,CASSYNRDSVETQYF
TRBJ2-1,TRBV6-2/TRBV6-3,CASSFLGNNEQFF
TRBJ2-3,TRBV5-4,CASSLIKGTVTDTQYF
TRBJ2-2,TRBV7-8,CASSAGTGGTGELFF
TRBJ2-7,TRBV4-2,CASSQGGRESTYEQYF
TRBJ1-5,TRBV6-1,CASSDQGGNQPQHF
TRBJ2-3,TRBV7-2,CASSLGTRSGSTQYF